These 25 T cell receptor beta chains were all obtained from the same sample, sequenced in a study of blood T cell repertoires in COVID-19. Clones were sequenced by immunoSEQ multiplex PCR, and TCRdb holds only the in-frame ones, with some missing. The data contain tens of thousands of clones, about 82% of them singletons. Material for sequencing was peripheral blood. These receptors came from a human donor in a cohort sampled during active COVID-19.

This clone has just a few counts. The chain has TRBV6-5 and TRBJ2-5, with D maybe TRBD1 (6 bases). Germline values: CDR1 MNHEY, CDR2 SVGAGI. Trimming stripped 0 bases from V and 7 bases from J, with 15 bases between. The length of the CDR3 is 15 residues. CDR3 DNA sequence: TGTGCCAGCAGTTACTCGTATGGGGGCCCCGCGACCCAGTACTTC. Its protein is CASSYSYGGPATQYF.

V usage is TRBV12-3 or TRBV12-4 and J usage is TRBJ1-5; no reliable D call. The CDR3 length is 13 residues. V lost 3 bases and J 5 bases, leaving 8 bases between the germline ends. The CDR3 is CASSFRQDQPQHF. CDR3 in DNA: TGTGCCAGCAGTTTTAGGCAGGATCAGCCCCAGCATTTT.

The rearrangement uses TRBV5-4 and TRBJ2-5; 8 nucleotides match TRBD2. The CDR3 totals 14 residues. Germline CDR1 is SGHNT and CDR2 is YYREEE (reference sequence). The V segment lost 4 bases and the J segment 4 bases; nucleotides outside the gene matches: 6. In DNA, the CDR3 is TGTGCCAGCAGCCGGGGGGGGGATTCAGAGACCCAGTACTTC. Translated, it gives CASSRGGDSETQYF.

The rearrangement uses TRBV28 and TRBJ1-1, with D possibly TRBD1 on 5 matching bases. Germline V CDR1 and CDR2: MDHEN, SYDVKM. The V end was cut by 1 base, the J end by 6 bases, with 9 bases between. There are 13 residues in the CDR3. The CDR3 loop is CASSLSGIAEAFF. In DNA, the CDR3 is TGTGCCAGCAGTTTATCAGGGATCGCTGAAGCTTTCTTT.

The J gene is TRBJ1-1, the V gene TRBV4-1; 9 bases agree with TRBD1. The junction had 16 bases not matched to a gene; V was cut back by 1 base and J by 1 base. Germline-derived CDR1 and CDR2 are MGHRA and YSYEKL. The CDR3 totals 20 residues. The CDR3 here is CASSQAYYPGAQGANTEAFF. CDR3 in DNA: TGCGCCAGCAGCCAAGCCTATTATCCGGGGGCACAGGGGGCGAACACTGAAGCTTTCTTT.

The CDR3 loop is CASSPPSGTRSEQYF. DNA for the CDR3: TGCGCCAGCAGCCCACCCTCCGGGACTAGAAGCGAGCAGTACTTC. The chain couples TRBV5-1 to TRBJ2-7, with TRBD2 identical over 8 bases. V trimming: 4 bases; J trimming: 6 bases; junction bases outside the gene matches: 12. The length of the CDR3 is 15 residues. The germline CDR1 and CDR2 sequences are SGHRS and YFSETQ.

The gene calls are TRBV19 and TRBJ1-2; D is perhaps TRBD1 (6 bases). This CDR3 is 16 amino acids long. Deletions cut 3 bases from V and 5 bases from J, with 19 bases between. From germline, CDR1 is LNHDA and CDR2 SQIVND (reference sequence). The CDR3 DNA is TGTGCCAGTAGTATGATAGGGGCGACAGGAGAATATGGCTACACCTTC. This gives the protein CASSMIGATGEYGYTF. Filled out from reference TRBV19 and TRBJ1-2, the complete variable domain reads DGGITQSPKYLFRKEGQNVTLSCEQNLNHDAMYWYRQDPGQGLRLIYYSQIVNDFQKGDIAEGYSVSREKKESFPLTVTSAQKNPTAFYLCASSMIGATGEYGYTFGSGTRLTVV.

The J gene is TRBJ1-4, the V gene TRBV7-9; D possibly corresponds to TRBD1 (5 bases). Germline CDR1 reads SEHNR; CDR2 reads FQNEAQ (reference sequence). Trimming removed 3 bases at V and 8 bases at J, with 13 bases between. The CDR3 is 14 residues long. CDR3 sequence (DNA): TGTGCCAGCAGCTTTTGGGGGGTAGAGGAAAAACTGTTTTTT. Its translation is CASSFWGVEEKLFF.

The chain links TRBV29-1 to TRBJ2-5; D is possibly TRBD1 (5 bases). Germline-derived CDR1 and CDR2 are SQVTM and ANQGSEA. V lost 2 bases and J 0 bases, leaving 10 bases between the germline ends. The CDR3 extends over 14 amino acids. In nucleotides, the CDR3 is TGCAGCGTTGAACTCCGACAGCACCAAGAGACCCAGTACTTC. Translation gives CSVELRQHQETQYF.

In DNA, the CDR3 is TGCGCCAGCAGTCCGGGAGTGGGAGAGACCCAGTACTTC. Protein product: CASSPGVGETQYF. The V and J genes are TRBV5-1 and TRBJ2-5, with D possibly being TRBD2 (6 bases). Germline V lookup: CDR1 SGHRS, CDR2 YFSETQ. V was trimmed by 5 bases and J by 4 bases, leaving 12 bases between them. The CDR3 runs 13 residues.

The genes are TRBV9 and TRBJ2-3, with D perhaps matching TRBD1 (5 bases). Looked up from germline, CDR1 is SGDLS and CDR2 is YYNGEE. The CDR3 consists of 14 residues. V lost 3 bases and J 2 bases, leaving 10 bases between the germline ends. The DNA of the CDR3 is TGTGCCAGCAGCGGGACATTCTCCACAGATACGCAGTATTTT. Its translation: CASSGTFSTDTQYF.

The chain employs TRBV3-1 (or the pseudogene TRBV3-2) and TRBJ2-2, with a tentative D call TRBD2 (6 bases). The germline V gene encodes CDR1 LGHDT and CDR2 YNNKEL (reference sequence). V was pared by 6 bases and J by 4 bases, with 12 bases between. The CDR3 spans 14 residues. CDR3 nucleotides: TGTGCCAGCAGGGAACCGGGAGTCACCGGGGAGCTGTTTTTT. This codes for CASREPGVTGELFF.

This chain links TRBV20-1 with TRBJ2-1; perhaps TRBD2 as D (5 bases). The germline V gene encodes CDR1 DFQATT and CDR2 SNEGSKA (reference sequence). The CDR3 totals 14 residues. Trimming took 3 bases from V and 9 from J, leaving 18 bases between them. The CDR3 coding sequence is TGCAGTGCTAGTTTCCGTTTAGCTCGGGGTGAGCAGTTCTTC. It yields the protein CSASFRLARGEQFF.

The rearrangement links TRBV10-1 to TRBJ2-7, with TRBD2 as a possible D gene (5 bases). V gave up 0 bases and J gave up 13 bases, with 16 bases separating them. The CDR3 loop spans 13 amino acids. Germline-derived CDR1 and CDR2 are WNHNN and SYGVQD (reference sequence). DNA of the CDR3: TGCGCCAGCAGTGAGTCGATGGCGGGTTCACCCTACTTC. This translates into CASSESMAGSPYF.

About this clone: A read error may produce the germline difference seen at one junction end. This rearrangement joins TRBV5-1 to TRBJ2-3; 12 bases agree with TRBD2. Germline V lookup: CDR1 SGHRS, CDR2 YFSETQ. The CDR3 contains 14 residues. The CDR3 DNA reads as TGCGCCGGCAGCCCTAGCGGGAGGGCGGATACGCAGTATTTT. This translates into CAGSPSGRADTQYF.

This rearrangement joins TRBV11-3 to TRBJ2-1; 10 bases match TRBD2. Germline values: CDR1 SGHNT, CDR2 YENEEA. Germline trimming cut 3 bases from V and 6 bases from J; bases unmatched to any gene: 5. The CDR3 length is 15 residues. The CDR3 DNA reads TGTGCCAGCAGCTTTGGGGGACTAGCGCCCAATGAGCAGTTCTTC. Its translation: CASSFGGLAPNEQFF.

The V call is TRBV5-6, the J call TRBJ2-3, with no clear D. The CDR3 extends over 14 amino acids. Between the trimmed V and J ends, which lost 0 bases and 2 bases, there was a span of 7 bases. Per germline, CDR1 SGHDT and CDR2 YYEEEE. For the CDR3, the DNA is TGTGCCAGCAGCTTGGGAGCGCACACAGATACGCAGTATTTT. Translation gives CASSLGAHTDTQYF.

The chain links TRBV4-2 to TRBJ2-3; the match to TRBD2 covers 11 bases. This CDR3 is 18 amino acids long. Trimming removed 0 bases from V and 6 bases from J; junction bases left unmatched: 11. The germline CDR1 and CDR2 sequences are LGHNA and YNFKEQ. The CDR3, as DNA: TGTGCCAGCAGCCAAGACTGGCTAGCGGGAGGAATGCGGGATACGCAGTATTTT. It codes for CASSQDWLAGGMRDTQYF.

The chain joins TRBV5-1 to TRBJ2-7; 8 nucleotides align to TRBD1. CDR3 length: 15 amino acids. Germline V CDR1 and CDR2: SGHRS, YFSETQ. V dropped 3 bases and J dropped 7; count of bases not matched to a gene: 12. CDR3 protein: CASSSIGQGAGEQYF. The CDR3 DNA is TGCGCCAGCAGCTCCATCGGGCAGGGGGCGGGTGAGCAGTACTTC. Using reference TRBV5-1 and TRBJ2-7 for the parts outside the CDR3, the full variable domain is KAGVTQTPRYLIKTRGQQVTLSCSPISGHRSVSWYQQTPGQGLQFLFEYFSETQRNKGNFPGRFSGRQFSNSRSEMNVSTLELGDSALYLCASSSIGQGAGEQYFGPGTRLTVT.

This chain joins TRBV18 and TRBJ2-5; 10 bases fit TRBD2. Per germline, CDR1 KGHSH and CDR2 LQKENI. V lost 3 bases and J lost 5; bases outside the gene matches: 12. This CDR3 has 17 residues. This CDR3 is CASSPFPSGSLWETQYF. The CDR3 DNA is TGTGCCAGCTCACCCTTCCCTAGCGGGAGTCTTTGGGAGACCCAGTACTTC.

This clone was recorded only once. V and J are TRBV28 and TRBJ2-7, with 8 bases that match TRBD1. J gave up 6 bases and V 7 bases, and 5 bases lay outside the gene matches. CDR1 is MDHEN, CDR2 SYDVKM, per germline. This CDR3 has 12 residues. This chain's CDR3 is CASITTGAEQYF. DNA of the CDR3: TGTGCCAGCATTACGACAGGGGCCGAGCAGTACTTC. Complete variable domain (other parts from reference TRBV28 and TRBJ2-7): DVKVTQSSRYLVKRTGEKVFLECVQDMDHENMFWYRQDPGLGLRLIYFSYDVKMKEKGDIPEGYSVSREKKERFSLILESASTNQTSMYLCASITTGAEQYFGPGTRLTVT.

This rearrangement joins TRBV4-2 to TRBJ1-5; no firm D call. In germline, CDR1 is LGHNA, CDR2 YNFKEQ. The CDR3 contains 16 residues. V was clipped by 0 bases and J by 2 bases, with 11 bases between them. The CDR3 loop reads CASSQDGVLGNQPQHF. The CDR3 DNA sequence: TGTGCCAGCAGCCAAGACGGGGTCTTGGGCAATCAGCCCCAGCATTTT.

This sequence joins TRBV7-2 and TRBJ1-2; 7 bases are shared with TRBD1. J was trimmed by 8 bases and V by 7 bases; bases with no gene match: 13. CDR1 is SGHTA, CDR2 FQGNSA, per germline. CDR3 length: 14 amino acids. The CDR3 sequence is CASTPPGQPMGYTF. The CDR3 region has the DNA TGTGCCAGCACCCCCCCGGGACAGCCTATGGGCTACACCTTC.

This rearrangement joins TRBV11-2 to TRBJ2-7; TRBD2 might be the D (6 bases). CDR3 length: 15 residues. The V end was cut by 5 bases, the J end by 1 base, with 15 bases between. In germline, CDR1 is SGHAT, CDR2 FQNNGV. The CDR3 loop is CASSANRDSSYEQYF. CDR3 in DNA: TGTGCCAGCAGCGCCAACCGGGACTCATCCTACGAGCAGTACTTC.

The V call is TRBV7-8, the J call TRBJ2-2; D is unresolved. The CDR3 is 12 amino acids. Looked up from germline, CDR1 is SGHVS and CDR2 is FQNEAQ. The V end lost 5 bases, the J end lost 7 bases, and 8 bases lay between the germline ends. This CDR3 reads CASSHPLGELFF. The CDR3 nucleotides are TGTGCCAGCAGCCACCCACTCGGGGAGCTGTTTTTT. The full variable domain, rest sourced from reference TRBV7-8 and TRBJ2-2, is GAGVSQSPRYKVAKRGQDVALRCDPISGHVSLFWYQQALGQGPEFLTYFQNEAQLDKSGLPSDRFFAERPEGSVSTLKIQRTQQEDSAVYLCASSHPLGELFFGEGSRLTVL.